The clone carrying this T cell receptor beta chain has more than one count but fewer than ten. Combining a sample-barcoded 5' primer with a J-beta primer mix, a second PCR ran for roughly 7 to 11 cycles. TCRdb analysed the 5' RACE reads with MiXCR anew, one entry per CDR3 protein. The sample contains 910,000 or so distinct CDR3 sequences, about 53% of which appear only once. The data stem from a study of blood T cells in healthy people across ages. The germline V gene has CDR1 DFQATT and CDR2 SNEGSKA (reference sequence). This CDR3 is built from 13 residues. Trimming took 6 bases from V and 4 from J; bases not matched to a gene: 8.

Source material: blood. The origin of this receptor is a woman aged 55-69 years in good health. This chain joins TRBV20-1 and TRBJ2-5, with 7 bases matching TRBD1. In DNA form, the CDR3 reads TGCAGTGCAGACCGGGACAGTGGAGAGACCCAGTACTTC. Encoded protein: CSADRDSGETQYF.